The 21 T cell receptor beta chains listed next were all sequenced from one sample in a study of T-cell memory formation after mild COVID-19. Via MiXCR, TCRdb re-called the 5' RACE reads, giving one row per CDR3 protein. The sample holds roughly 610,000 distinct CDR3 sequences; roughly 17% are singletons and the top ten take about 7.5%. The source material was PBMCs or a T cell subset sorted from them (not recorded which). The receptor set was obtained from an adult woman who had mild COVID-19 (a few samples of this study predate the infection). Cell type and time point are not known.

The table lists this clonotype with a few counts. This chain uses TRBV5-6 with TRBJ2-4; perhaps TRBD1 as D (7 bases). V lost 4 bases and J 1 base, leaving 21 bases between the germline ends. Germline lookup yields CDR1 SGHDT and CDR2 YYEEEE. The CDR3 totals 18 residues. Here the CDR3 DNA reads TGTGCCAGCAGCCCCGACAGGGACTTATTGTTGGCCAAAAACATTCAGTACTTC. This sequence encodes CASSPDRDLLLAKNIQYF.

This clonotype was picked up many times. The junction and the germline gene differ at one end; a read error may be behind it. The V and J genes are TRBV7-3 and TRBJ1-1, with a possible D match to TRBD1 (5 bases). Germline CDR1 SGHTA, CDR2 FQGTGA. The CDR3 spans 14 residues. The CDR3 sequence is CASSLGPTNTEAFF. The CDR3, as DNA: TGCGCCAGCAGCTTGGGGCCCACTAACACTGAAGCTTTCTTT. The entire variable domain, with the rest obtained from reference TRBV7-3 and TRBJ1-1, is as follows: GAGVSQTPSNKVTEKGKYVELRCDPISGHTALYWYRQSLGQGPEFLIYFQGTGAADDSGLPNDRFFAVRPEGSVSTLKIQRTERGDSAVYLCASSLGPTNTEAFFGQGTRLTVV.

The V call is TRBV29-1, the J call TRBJ2-7; 11 nucleotides agree with TRBD2. V dropped 7 bases and J dropped 0; count of bases not matched to a gene: 5. The CDR3 runs 14 residues. Germline lookup yields CDR1 SQVTM and CDR2 ANQGSEA. CDR3 protein: CSARLAGISYEQYF. CDR3 bases: TGCAGCGCTAGACTAGCGGGAATCTCCTACGAGCAGTACTTC.

This clonotype was seen more than once but under ten times. The V and J genes are TRBV4-2 and TRBJ2-1; 11 nucleotides line up with TRBD2. After removal of 3 bases from V and 4 bases from J, the junction contained 5 bases not matched to a gene. The length of the CDR3 is 16 residues. CDR1 is LGHNA, CDR2 YNFKEQ, per germline. The CDR3 DNA reads TGTGCCAGCAGCCAGCCCGGGACTAGCGGTTACAATGAGCAGTTCTTC. Its protein is CASSQPGTSGYNEQFF.

This clonotype was detected only once. The chain recombines TRBV5-1 with TRBJ2-5; 7 positions match TRBD2. The CDR3 consists of 18 residues. Per germline, CDR1 SGHRS and CDR2 YFSETQ. Unmatched junction bases numbered 15, after V lost 4 bases and J lost 0 bases. Here the CDR3 DNA reads TGCGCCAGCAGCCGGGGGGTCCTAGCGGATAAGTACCAAGAGACCCAGTACTTC. Protein product: CASSRGVLADKYQETQYF.

V usage is TRBV7-9 and J usage is TRBJ2-7, with 7 positions matching TRBD1. The CDR3 covers 14 residues. Unmatched junction bases numbered 6, after V lost 1 base and J lost 6 bases. Germline V CDR1 and CDR2: SEHNR, FQNEAQ (reference sequence). The DNA for the CDR3 is TGTGCCAGCAGCTTAGAGGGGGCGGTGGTCGAGCAGTACTTC. Translated: CASSLEGAVVEQYF.

The V gene is TRBV24-1, the J gene TRBJ2-1; D gene ambiguous. The germline V and J ends were trimmed by 4 bases and 7 bases, with 10 bases remaining between them. Germline CDR1 is KGHDR and CDR2 is SFDVKD. The CDR3 covers 13 residues. CDR3 sequence: CATSDPNQNEQFF. CDR3 in DNA: TGTGCCACCAGTGACCCGAACCAGAATGAGCAGTTCTTC.

This chain uses TRBV29-1 with TRBJ2-7, with D maybe TRBD1 (6 bases). V shed 3 bases and J shed 1 base, with 13 bases lying between them. Germline lookup yields CDR1 SQVTM and CDR2 ANQGSEA. The CDR3 runs 14 residues. For the CDR3, the DNA is TGCAGCGTTGAGAGCCTAGGGGGATCCTACGAGCAGTACTTC. Translating gives CSVESLGGSYEQYF.

The chain has TRBV7-9 and TRBJ2-3; 11 bases are a match to TRBD2. J was trimmed by 6 bases and V by 4 bases; bases with no gene match: 9. The germline V gene has CDR1 SEHNR and CDR2 FQNEAQ (reference sequence). CDR3 length: 16 residues. The CDR3, as DNA: TGTGCCAGCAGCTCCAGGACTAGCGGGCCTGGGGATACGCAGTATTTT. Its translation: CASSSRTSGPGDTQYF. Filled out from reference TRBV7-9 and TRBJ2-3, the complete variable domain reads DTGVSQNPRHKITKRGQNVTFRCDPISEHNRLYWYRQTLGQGPEFLTYFQNEAQLEKSRLLSDRFSAERPKGSFSTLEIQRTEQGDSAMYLCASSSRTSGPGDTQYFGPGTRLTVL.

This clonotype was detected a few times. The rearrangement joins TRBV5-1 to TRBJ1-1; the match to TRBD1 covers 7 bases. Looked up from germline, CDR1 is SGHRS and CDR2 is YFSETQ. V dropped 6 bases and J dropped 5; count of bases not matched to a gene: 10. The CDR3 has 14 residues. Here the CDR3 reads CASKIVTGWTEAFF. CDR3 DNA sequence: TGCGCCAGCAAGATAGTGACAGGGTGGACTGAAGCTTTCTTT.

This rearrangement joins TRBV9 to TRBJ1-6; tentatively, D is TRBD1 (5 bases). The CDR3 extends over 16 amino acids. Trimming took 3 bases from V and 0 from J, leaving 10 bases between them. Germline V CDR1 and CDR2: SGDLS, YYNGEE. For the CDR3, the DNA is TGTGCCAGCAGCGAGAAGGGGAGCTCCTATAATTCACCCCTCCACTTT. Translated: CASSEKGSSYNSPLHF.

In this sample, this clonotype turned up a few times. J is TRBJ2-3 and V is TRBV12-3 or TRBV12-4; a possible D gene is TRBD1 (5 bases). V gave up 6 bases and J gave up 4 bases, with 17 bases separating them. There are 15 residues in the CDR3. Here the CDR3 DNA reads TGTGCCAGCAGGTGGCAGGGTTTGTCTGCAGATACGCAGTATTTT. Protein product: CASRWQGLSADTQYF.

The chain links TRBV11-2 to TRBJ2-2, with 8 nucleotides matching TRBD1. Germline-derived CDR1 and CDR2 are SGHAT and FQNNGV. V shed 8 bases, J shed 0 bases, and the junction held 8 bases outside the gene matches. The CDR3 length is 16 residues. The CDR3 nucleotides read TGTGCCAGCGTCAGGGGGCCCGGAGCGAACACCGGGGAGCTGTTTTTT. Encoded protein: CASVRGPGANTGELFF.

This chain connects TRBV29-1 to TRBJ1-2; D remains ambiguous. The CDR3 contains 14 residues. Trimming took 5 bases from V and 0 from J, leaving 13 bases between them. Germline-derived CDR1 and CDR2 are SQVTM and ANQGSEA. This chain's CDR3 is CSVRRAGANYGYTF. The DNA of the CDR3 is TGCAGCGTTAGGCGAGCGGGAGCTAACTATGGCTACACCTTC.

V gene TRBV20-1 combines with J gene TRBJ2-7; possible D gene TRBD1, 5 bases. Trimming left V 6 bases short and J 3 bases short, with 9 bases between. Germline V CDR1 and CDR2: DFQATT, SNEGSKA (reference sequence). This CDR3 is 11 amino acids long. CDR3 bases: TGCAGTGCCCCGGACATCTACGAGCAGTACTTC. Translated: CSAPDIYEQYF.

This chain uses TRBV29-1 with TRBJ1-1; no definite D call. Trimming pared 3 bases from V and 3 bases from J, leaving 11 bases between. The length of the CDR3 is 13 residues. Germline assignment: CDR1 SQVTM and CDR2 ANQGSEA. For the CDR3, the DNA is TGCAGCGTTGATGTGGTGGGAGACACTGAAGCTTTCTTT. This encodes CSVDVVGDTEAFF.

The chain combines TRBV27 with TRBJ2-2, with unresolved D. Germline assignment: CDR1 MNHEY and CDR2 SMNVEV (reference sequence). This CDR3 spans 11 amino acids. The V and J ends lost 5 bases and 7 bases respectively, with 5 bases between them. The CDR3 here is CASSRNGELFF. The CDR3 DNA follows: TGTGCCAGCAGTCGGAACGGGGAGCTGTTTTTT.

This clonotype was found a few times. The chain combines TRBV5-1 with TRBJ2-1; either TRBD1 or TRBD2 may supply D (6 bases each). The CDR3 has 15 residues. The germline CDR1 and CDR2 sequences are SGHRS and YFSETQ. V lost 4 bases and J lost 8, with 19 bases in between. In DNA form, the CDR3 reads TGCGCCAGCAGCCCGAGGGGGGTTGAGGTATATGAGCAGTTCTTC. This codes for CASSPRGVEVYEQFF.

In its sample, this clonotype was seen a few times. CDR3 in DNA: TGTGCCAGCAGCTCAGACAGGGGTAGTCTCGAGCAGTACTTC. Amino acid sequence: CASSSDRGSLEQYF. The chain joins TRBV5-5 to TRBJ2-7; TRBD1 aligns across 8 bases. V shed 3 bases and J 6 bases; nucleotides not matched to a gene: 8. Germline CDR1 reads SGHKS; CDR2 reads YYEKEE (reference sequence). The CDR3 length is 14 residues.

There are many counts of this clonotype. This chain uses TRBV5-6 with TRBJ2-3; 9 nucleotides align to TRBD1. The germline CDR1 and CDR2 sequences are SGHDT and YYEEEE. The CDR3 consists of 14 residues. V lost 3 bases to trimming and J lost 2 bases; unmatched junction nucleotides: 1. This chain's CDR3 is CASSYRGPTDTQYF. In nucleotides, the CDR3 is TGTGCCAGCAGCTACAGGGGGCCCACAGATACGCAGTATTTT.

This sequence joins TRBV11-2 and TRBJ2-1, with 7 bases aligning to TRBD2. Germline CDR1 is SGHAT and CDR2 is FQNNGV. The CDR3 is made up of 15 amino acids. Trimming took 7 bases from V and 6 from J; bases not matched to a gene: 12. DNA of the CDR3: TGTGCCAGCATCCTGGGAGGGAGGGCGGTCAATGAGCAGTTCTTC. It is translated as CASILGGRAVNEQFF.